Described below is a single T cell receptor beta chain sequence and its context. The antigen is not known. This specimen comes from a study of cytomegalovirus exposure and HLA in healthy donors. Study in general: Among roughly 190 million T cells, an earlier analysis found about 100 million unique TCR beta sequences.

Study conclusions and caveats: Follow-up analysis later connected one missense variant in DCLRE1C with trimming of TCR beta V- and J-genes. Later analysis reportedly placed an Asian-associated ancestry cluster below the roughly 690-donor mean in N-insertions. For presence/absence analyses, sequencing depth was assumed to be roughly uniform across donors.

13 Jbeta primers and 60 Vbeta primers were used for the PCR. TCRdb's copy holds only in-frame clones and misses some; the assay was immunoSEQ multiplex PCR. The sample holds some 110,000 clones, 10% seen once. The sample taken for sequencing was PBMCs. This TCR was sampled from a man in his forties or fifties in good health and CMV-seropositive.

This CDR3 is CASSIGLAGGNNEQFF. The CDR3 DNA is TGTGCCAGTAGTATAGGGCTAGCGGGAGGTAACAATGAGCAGTTCTTC. The chain recombines TRBV19 with TRBJ2-1; TRBD2 matches 11 bases. Trimming cost V 1 base and J 5 bases; bases outside gene matches: 4. This CDR3 region has 16 residues. Per the germline V gene, CDR1 is LNHDA and CDR2 is SQIVND (reference sequence).